Listed below are T cell receptor beta chains from one sample, sequenced in a study of human T cells and chemical hapten exposure. TCRdb re-called the 5' RACE reads with MiXCR, one entry per CDR3 protein. This table holds over 70,000 distinct CDR3 sequences, approximately 15% found once. These receptors were obtained from a female donor in good health. The CDR3 runs from the conserved cysteine through the conserved F or W.

V: TRBV2; J: TRBJ2-2; length: 15; CDR3: CASSSTGTGTGELFF
V: TRBV7-2; J: TRBJ2-1; length: 18; CDR3: CASSFPAGAGGPNNEQFF
V: TRBV4-3; J: TRBJ1-2; length: 14; CDR3: CASSQGAANYGYTF
V: TRBV30; J: TRBJ1-5; length: 12; CDR3: CAWSLSNQPQHF
V: TRBV3-1; J: TRBJ2-2; length: 14; CDR3: CASKDRGQVGELFF
V: TRBV19; J: TRBJ1-1; length: 13; CDR3: CASSMVGNTEAFF
V: TRBV3-1; J: TRBJ2-1; length: 15; CDR3: CASSLTSGSSNEQFF
V: TRBV5-1; J: TRBJ1-1; length: 16; CDR3: CASSLEATGLSTEAFF
V: TRBV29-1; J: TRBJ2-1; length: 14; CDR3: CSVRRRSSYNEQFF
V: TRBV6-5; J: TRBJ2-1; length: 15; CDR3: CASSLVGQVYNEQFF
V: TRBV12-3/TRBV12-4; J: TRBJ2-1; length: 13; CDR3: CASSFERDNEQFF
V: TRBV5-1; J: TRBJ2-7; length: 13; CDR3: CASSRQGGDEQYF
V: TRBV5-1; J: TRBJ1-3; length: 17; CDR3: CASSLGTGGTSGNTIYF
V: TRBV6-5; J: TRBJ2-7; length: 14; CDR3: CASSVSTGRGQQYF
V: TRBV20-1; J: TRBJ1-2; length: 11; CDR3: CSAGGSYGYTF
V: TRBV20-1; J: TRBJ1-3; length: 15; CDR3: CSASDTGNFGNTIYF
V: TRBV30; J: TRBJ1-2; length: 12; CDR3: CAWRWINYGYTF
V: TRBV20-1; J: TRBJ2-3; length: 12; CDR3: CSARGSTDTQYF
V: TRBV4-2; J: TRBJ1-5; length: 15; CDR3: CASSLAWTGNQPQHF
V: TRBV6-1; J: TRBJ1-2; length: 15; CDR3: CASSERDSPLYGYTF
V: TRBV10-3; J: TRBJ1-1; length: 14; CDR3: CAISEEGLNTEAFF
V: TRBV9; J: TRBJ2-1; length: 14; CDR3: CASSPTSGYNEQFF
V: TRBV5-6; J: TRBJ1-1; length: 14; CDR3: CASSSLAENTEAFF
V: TRBV12-3/TRBV12-4; J: TRBJ2-1; length: 15; CDR3: CASSLAASGGSEQFF
V: TRBV6-6; J: TRBJ1-2; length: 13; CDR3: CASSYVENYGYTF
V: TRBV7-2; J: TRBJ2-1; length: 14; CDR3: CASTSRSSYNEQFF
V: TRBV7-9; J: TRBJ2-3; length: 12; CDR3: CASSLASDTQYF
V: TRBV7-8; J: TRBJ2-7; length: 17; CDR3: CASSLSPGTGHGYEQYF
V: TRBV7-2; J: TRBJ2-1; length: 18; CDR3: CASSLGMWAGGLRNEQFF
V: TRBV5-6; J: TRBJ1-2; length: 13; CDR3: CASRTGQVDGYTF
V: TRBV6-5; J: TRBJ2-2; length: 14; CDR3: CASSPTTNTGELFF
V: TRBV7-8; J: TRBJ2-4; length: 15; CDR3: CASSFDRAQGNIQYF
V: TRBV7-9; J: TRBJ2-3; length: 14; CDR3: CASSLEAGRGTQYF
V: TRBV7-2; J: TRBJ2-1; length: 14; CDR3: CASSPGLFSNEQFF
V: TRBV4-1; J: TRBJ2-3; length: 16; CDR3: CASSQDTGSVRDTQYF
V: TRBV21-1; J: TRBJ1-1; length: 12; CDR3: CASLGENTEAFF
V: TRBV28; J: TRBJ2-4; length: 10; CDR3: CASSKNIQYF
V: TRBV7-9; J: TRBJ2-5; length: 15; CDR3: CASSFFGQGGETQYF
V: TRBV12-3/TRBV12-4; J: TRBJ2-3; length: 14; CDR3: CASSKGGTTDTQYF
V: TRBV20-1; J: TRBJ2-7; length: 13; CDR3: CSALGTGAYEQYF
V: TRBV5-4; J: TRBJ2-2; length: 16; CDR3: CASSLKAGANTGELFF
V: TRBV6-5; J: TRBJ2-4; length: 12; CDR3: CASSQGTNIQYF
V: TRBV2; J: TRBJ1-3; length: 16; CDR3: CASSDGSPDAGNTIYF
V: TRBV30; J: TRBJ1-6; length: 13; CDR3: CAWDAGVNSPLHF
V: TRBV5-1; J: TRBJ1-5; length: 15; CDR3: CASSLDPGSNQPQHF
V: TRBV15; J: TRBJ1-4; length: 15; CDR3: CATSRVTGANEKLFF
V: TRBV7-2; J: TRBJ1-1; length: 15; CDR3: CASSLQTTGITEAFF
V: TRBV12-3/TRBV12-4; J: TRBJ1-3; length: 18; CDR3: CASSFRERVLLSGNTIYF